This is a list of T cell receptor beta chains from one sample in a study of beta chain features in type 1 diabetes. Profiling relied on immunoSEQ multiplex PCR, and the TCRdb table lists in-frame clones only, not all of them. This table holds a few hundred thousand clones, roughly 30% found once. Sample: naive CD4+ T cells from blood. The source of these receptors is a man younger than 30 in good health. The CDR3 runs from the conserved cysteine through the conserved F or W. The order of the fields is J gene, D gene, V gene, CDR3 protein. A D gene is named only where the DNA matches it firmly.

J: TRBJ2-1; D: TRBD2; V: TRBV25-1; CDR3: CASSEGAAGESYNEQFF
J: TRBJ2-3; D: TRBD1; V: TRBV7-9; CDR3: CASSLGQGPDTQYF
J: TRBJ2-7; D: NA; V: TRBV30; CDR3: CAWGAGRASYEQYF
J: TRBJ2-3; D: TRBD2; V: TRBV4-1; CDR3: CASSQVTSGGRDTQYF
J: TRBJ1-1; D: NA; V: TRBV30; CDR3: CAWTTGRPNTEAFF
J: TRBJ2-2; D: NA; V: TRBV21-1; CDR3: CASSSEGKTTGELFF
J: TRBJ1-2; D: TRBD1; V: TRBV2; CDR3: CAGNTGGSNYGYTF
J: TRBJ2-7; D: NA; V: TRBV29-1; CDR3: CSGAADIGFEQYF
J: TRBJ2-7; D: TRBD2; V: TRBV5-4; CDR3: CASSLQREPYEQYF
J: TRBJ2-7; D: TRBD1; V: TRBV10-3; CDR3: CAIRAGTGGPEQYF
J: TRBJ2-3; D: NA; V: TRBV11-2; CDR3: CASSFGQTDTQYF
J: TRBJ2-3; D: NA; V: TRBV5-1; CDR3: CASIGGTGTPGFADTQYF
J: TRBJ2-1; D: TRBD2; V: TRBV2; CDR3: CASSEAELAGGMDEQFF
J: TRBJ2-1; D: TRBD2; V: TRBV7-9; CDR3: CASLVASGRNEQFF
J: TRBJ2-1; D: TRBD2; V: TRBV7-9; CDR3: CASSMETSGRAYEQFF
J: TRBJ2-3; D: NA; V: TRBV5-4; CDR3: CASSPGMSTDTQYF
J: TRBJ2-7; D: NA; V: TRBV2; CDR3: CASSERQTYEQYF
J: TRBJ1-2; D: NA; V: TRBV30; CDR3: CAWSVLIRGNGYTF
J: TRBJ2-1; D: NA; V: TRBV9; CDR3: CASSVGPDNEQFF
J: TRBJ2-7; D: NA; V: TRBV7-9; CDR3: CASSPRGSNRNEQYF
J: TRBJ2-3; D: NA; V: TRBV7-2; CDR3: CASSSFMEGRRTDTQYF
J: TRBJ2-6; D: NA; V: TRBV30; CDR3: CACTGRQVGGANVLTF
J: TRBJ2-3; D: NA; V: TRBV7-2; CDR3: CASSYWDGTDTQYF
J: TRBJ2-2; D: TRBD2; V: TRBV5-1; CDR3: CASSLALAETGELFF
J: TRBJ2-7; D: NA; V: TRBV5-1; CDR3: CASSLVPLSSYEQYF
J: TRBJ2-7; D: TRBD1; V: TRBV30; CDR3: CAWKGDRGSPQQYF
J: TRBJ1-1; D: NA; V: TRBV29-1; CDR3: CSVERQQNTEAFF
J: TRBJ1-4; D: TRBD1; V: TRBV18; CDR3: CASARTGDEKLFF
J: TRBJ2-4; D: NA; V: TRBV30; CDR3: CAWSLEAKNIQYF
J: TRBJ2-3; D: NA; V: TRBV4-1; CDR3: CASSKTPQDTQYF
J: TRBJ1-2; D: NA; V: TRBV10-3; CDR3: CAISGTALNYGYTF
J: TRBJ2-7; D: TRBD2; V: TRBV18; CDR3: CASSPIPGLAYEQYF
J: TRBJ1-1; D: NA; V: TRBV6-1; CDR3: CASRTTGGTEAFF
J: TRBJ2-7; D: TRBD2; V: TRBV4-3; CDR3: CASSQDPAGGVGLAGESEQYF
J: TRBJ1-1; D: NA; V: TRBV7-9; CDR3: CASSLVGADDQAFF
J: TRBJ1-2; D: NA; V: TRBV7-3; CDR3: CASSPDPNYGYTF
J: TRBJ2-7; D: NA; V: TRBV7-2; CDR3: CASSTATRYEQYF
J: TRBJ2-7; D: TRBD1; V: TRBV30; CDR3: CAWSGGQGVHEQYF
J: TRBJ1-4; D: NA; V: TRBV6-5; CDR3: CASSTRGENEKLFF
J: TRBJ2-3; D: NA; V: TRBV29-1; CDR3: CSVEAGSDTQYF
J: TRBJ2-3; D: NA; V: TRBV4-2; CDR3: CASSLRGTDTQYF
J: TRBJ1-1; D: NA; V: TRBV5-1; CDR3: CASSYGQLNTEAFF
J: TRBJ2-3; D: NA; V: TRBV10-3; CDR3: CAISDRTDTQYF
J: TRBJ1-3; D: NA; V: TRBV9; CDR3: CASSGGSSGNTIYF
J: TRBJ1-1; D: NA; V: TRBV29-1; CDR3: CSVNDGAEAFF
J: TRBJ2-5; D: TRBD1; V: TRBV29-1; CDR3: CSVNGDRGGETQYF
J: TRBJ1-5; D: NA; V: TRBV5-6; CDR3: CASSLEANQPQHF
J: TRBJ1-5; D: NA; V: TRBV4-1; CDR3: CASSQRGAGADRNQPQHF
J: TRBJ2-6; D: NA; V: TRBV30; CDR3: CAWSRPSGANVLTF
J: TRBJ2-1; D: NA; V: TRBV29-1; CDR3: CSVGFLIPYNEQFF
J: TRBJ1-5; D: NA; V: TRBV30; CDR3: CAWSSHGAGNQPQHF
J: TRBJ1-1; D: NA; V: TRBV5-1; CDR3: CASSLQTNTEAFF
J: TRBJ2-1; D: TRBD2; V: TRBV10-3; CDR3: CAISDSPGLAGTYNEQFF
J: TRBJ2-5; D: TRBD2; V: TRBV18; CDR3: CASSPSAGGPFQETQYF
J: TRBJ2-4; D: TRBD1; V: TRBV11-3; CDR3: CASSLGTGVAKNIQYF
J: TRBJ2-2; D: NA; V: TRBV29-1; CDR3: CSVGDILNTGELFF